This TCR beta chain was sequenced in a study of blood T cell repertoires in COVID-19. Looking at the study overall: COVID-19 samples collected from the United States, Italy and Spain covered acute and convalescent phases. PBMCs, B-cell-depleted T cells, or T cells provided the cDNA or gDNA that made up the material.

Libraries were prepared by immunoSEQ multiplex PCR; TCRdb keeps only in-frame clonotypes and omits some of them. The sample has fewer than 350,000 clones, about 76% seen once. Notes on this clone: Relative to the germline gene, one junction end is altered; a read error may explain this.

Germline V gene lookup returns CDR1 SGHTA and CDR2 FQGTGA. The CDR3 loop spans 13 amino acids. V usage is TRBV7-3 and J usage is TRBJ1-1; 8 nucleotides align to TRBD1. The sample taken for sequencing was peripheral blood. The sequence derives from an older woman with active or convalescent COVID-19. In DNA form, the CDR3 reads TGTGCCACCAGCGATACAGGGGGGACTGAAGCTTTCTTT. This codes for CATSDTGGTEAFF.